This T cell receptor beta chain appears in the sequencing data of a study of T cell responses to AZD1222 COVID-19 vaccine. This CDR3 is built from 17 residues. Data came from immunoSEQ multiplex PCR; TCRdb stores just in-frame clones and leaves some out. The sample contains some 120,000 clones, about 90% of which appear only once. The source is an adult in good health. The rearrangement links TRBV21-1 to TRBJ2-4; the table gives TRBD2 as D, unverified against the DNA. TRBV21-1 is recorded as a pseudogene. Source: peripheral blood, taken on day 0 of AZD1222 vaccination. As DNA, the CDR3 is TGTGCCAGCAGCCCGCGAGGAGGGGATGGGTCCAAAAACATTCAGTACTTC. Translated, it gives CASSPRGGDGSKNIQYF.